The sequence of this TCR beta chain was determined in a study of response to subunit inactivated influenza vaccine. Study conclusions and caveats: Researchers suggested that each seasonal influenza vaccination recruits few new T cells.

This CDR3 has 16 residues. Germline V lookup: CDR1 MNHEY, CDR2 SVGAGI. Trimming at V came to 6 bases and at J to 5 bases, leaving 15 bases not matched to a gene. In its sample, this clonotype was seen a few times. Its antigen is currently unknown. TCRdb re-called the RT-PCR reads through MiXCR, storing one row per CDR3 protein. Of 550,000 to 800,000 distinct CDR3 sequences in the sample, approximately 13% are singletons; the top ten hold 6% to 7%. This TCR came from a man aged 45-60 years who received an inactivated influenza vaccine. The chain couples TRBV6-5 to TRBJ1-1, with 7 positions matching TRBD1. The specimen comprised PBMCs from blood, sampled approximately 15 days before vaccination. The CDR3 DNA sequence: TGTGCCAGCAGCCCCGGGACAGCCCCTTTAGGAACTGAAGCTTTCTTT. Amino acids: CASSPGTAPLGTEAFF.